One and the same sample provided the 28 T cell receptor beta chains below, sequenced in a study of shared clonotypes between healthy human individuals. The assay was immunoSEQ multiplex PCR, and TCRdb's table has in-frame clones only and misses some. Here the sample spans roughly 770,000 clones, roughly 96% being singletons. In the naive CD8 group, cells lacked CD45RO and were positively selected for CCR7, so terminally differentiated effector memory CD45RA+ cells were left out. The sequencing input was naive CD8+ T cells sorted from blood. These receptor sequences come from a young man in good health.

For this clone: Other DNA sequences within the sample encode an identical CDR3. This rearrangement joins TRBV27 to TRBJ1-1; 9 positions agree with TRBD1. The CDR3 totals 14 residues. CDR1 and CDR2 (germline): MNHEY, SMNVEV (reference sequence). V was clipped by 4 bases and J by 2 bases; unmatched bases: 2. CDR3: CASSYRGLNTEAFF. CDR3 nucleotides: TGTGCCAGCAGTTACAGGGGGCTTAACACTGAAGCTTTCTTT.

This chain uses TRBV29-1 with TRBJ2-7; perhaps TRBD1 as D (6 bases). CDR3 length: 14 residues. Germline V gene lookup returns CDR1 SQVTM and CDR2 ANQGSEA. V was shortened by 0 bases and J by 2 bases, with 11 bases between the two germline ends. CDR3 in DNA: TGCAGCGTTGAAGATGGGGGCGGAACCTACGAGCAGTACTTC. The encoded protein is CSVEDGGGTYEQYF.

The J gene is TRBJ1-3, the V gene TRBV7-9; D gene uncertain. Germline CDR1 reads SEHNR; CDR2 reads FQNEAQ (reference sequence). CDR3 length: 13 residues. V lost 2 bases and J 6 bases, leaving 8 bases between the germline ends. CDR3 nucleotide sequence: TGTGCCAGCAGCTTAAGCACGGCAAACACCATATATTTT. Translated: CASSLSTANTIYF.

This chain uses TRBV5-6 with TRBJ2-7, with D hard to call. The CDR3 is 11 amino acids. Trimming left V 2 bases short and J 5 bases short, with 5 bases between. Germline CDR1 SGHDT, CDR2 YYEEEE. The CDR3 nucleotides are TGTGCCAGCAGCTTCTCGGACGAGCAGTACTTC. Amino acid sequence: CASSFSDEQYF.

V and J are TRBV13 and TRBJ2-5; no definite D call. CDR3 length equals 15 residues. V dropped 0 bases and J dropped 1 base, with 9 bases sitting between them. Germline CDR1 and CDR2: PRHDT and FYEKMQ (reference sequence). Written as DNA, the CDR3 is TGTGCCAGCAGCTTAGGCGTGTTAGCCCAAGAGACCCAGTACTTC. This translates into CASSLGVLAQETQYF.

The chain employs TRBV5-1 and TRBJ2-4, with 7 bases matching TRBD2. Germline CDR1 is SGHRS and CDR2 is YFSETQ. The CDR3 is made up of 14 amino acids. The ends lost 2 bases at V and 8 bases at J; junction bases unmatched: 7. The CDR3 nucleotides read TGCGCCAGCAGCTTTTGGAGCGGGGCGGACATTCAGTACTTC. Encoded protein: CASSFWSGADIQYF.

This CDR3 reads CASSGFRGPETQYF. The CDR3 DNA reads as TGTGCCAGCAGCGGTTTCAGGGGGCCCGAGACCCAGTACTTC. The chain employs TRBV5-8 and TRBJ2-5; 8 nucleotides align to TRBD1. This CDR3 is 14 amino acids long. CDR1 SGHTS and CDR2 YDEGEE come from the germline V gene. V lost 4 bases, J lost 5 bases, and 7 bases stayed unmatched.

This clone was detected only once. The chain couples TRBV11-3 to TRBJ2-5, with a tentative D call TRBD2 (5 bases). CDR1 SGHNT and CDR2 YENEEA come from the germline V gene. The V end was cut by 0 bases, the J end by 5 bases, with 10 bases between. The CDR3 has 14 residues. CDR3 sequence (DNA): TGTGCCAGCAGCTTAGAAAGGACTGAGGAGACCCAGTACTTC. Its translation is CASSLERTEETQYF.

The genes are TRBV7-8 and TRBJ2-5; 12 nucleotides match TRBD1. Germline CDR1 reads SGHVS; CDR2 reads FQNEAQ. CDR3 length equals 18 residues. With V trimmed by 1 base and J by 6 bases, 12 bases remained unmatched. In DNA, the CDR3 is TGTGCCAGCAGCTTAGGTTGGGTCGGGACAGGGGGCTTAAAGACCCAGTACTTC. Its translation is CASSLGWVGTGGLKTQYF.

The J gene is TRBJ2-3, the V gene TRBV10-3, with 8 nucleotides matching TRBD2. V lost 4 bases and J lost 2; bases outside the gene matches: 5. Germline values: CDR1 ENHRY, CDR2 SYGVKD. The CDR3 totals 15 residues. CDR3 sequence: CAISVGTRHTDTQYF. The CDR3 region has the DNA TGTGCCATCAGTGTTGGGACTAGACACACAGATACGCAGTATTTT.

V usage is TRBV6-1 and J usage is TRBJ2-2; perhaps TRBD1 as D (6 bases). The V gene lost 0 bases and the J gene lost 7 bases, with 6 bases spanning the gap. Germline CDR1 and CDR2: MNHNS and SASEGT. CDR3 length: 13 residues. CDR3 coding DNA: TGTGCCAGCAGTGAAGCAGGGGGCGGGGAGCTGTTTTTT. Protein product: CASSEAGGGELFF.

Here the CDR3 DNA reads TGTGCCAGCAGCTCCGAGGAGACGAACACTGAAGCTTTCTTT. Amino acid sequence: CASSSEETNTEAFF. The chain uses TRBV7-9 and TRBJ1-1; D is unclear. This CDR3 contains 14 residues. Trimming took 4 bases from V and 1 from J, leaving 10 bases between them. Germline-derived CDR1 and CDR2 are SEHNR and FQNEAQ (reference sequence).

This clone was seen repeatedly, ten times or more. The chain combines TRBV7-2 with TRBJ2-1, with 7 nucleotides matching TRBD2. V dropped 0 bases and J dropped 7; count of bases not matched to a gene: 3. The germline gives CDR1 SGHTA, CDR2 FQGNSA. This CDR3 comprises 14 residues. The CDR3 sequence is CASSLAAGANEQFF. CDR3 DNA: TGTGCCAGCAGCTTAGCGGCGGGAGCTAATGAGCAGTTCTTC.

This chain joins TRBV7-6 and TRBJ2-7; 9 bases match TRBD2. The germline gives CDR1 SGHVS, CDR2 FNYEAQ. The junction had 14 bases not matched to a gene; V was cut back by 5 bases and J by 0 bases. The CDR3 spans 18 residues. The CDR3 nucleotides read TGTGCCAGCAGCCCAACCGGGACTAGCTGGGATAGCTCCTACGAGCAGTACTTC. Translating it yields CASSPTGTSWDSSYEQYF. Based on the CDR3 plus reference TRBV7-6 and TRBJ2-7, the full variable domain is GAGVSQSPRYKVTKRGQDVALRCDPISGHVSLYWYRQALGQGPEFLTYFNYEAQQDKSGLPNDRFSAERPEGSISTLTIQRTEQRDSAMYRCASSPTGTSWDSSYEQYFGPGTRLTVT.

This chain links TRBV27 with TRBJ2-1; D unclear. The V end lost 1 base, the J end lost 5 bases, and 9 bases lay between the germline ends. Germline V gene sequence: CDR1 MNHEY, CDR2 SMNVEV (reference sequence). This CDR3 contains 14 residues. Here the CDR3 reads CASSLLEQHNEQFF. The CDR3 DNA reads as TGTGCCAGCAGTTTATTGGAACAACACAATGAGCAGTTCTTC.

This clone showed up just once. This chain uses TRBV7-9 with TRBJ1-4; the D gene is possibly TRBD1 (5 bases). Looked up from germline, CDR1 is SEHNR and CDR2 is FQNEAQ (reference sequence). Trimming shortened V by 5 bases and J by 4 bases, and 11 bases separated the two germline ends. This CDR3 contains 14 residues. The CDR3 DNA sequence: TGTGCCAGCAGCCCCTGGGGGTTTAATGAAAAACTGTTTTTT. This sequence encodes CASSPWGFNEKLFF.

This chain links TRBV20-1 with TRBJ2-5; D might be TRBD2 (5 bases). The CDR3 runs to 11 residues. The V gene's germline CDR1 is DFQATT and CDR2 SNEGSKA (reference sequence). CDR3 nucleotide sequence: TGCATACCCGGGGTGGAAGAGACCCAGTACTTC. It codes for CIPGVEETQYF.

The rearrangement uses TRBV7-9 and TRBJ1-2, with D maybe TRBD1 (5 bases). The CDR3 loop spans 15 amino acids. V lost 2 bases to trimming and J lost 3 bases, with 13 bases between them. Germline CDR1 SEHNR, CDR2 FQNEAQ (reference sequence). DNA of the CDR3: TGTGCCAGCAGCTTACCCCCAGGGAGTCACTATGGCTACACCTTC. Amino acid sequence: CASSLPPGSHYGYTF.

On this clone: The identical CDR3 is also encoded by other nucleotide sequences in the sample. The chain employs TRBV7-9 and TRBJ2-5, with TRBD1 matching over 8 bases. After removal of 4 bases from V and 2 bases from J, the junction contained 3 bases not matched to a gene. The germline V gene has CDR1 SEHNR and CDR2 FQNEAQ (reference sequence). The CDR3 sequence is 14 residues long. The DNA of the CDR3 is TGTGCCAGCAGCTCGAGACAGGGGCAAGAGACCCAGTACTTC. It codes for CASSSRQGQETQYF.

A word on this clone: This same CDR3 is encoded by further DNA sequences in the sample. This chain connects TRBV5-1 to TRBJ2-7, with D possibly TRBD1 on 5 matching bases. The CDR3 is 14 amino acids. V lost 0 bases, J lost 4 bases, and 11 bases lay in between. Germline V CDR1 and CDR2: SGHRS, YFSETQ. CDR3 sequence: CASSLGYDSYEQYF. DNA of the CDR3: TGCGCCAGCAGCTTGGGTTATGACAGTTACGAGCAGTACTTC.

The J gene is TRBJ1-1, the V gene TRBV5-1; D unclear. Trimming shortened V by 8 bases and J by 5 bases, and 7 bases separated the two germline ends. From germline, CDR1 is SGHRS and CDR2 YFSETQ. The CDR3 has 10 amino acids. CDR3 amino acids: CARPRTEAFF. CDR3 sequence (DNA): TGCGCCAGGCCGAGGACTGAAGCTTTCTTT.

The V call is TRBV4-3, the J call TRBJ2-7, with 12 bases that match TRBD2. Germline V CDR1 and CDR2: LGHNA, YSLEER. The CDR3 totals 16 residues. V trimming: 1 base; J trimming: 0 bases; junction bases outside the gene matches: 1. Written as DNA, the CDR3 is TGCGCCAGCAGCCAAGGGACTAGCGGGGCCTCCTACGAGCAGTACTTC. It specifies CASSQGTSGASYEQYF.

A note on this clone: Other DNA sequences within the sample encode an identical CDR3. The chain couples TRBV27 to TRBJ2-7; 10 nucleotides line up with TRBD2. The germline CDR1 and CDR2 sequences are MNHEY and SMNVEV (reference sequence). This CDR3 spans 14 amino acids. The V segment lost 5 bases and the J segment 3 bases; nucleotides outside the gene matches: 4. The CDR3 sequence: CASSRLAGDYEQYF. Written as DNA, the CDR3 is TGTGCCAGCAGTCGGCTAGCGGGAGACTACGAGCAGTACTTC.

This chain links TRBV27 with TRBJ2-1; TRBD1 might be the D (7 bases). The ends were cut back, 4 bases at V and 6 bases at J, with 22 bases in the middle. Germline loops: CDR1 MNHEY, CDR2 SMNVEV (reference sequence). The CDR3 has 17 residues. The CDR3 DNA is TGTGCCAGCAGTTCCTATCCGACAGGGAGGTTTTTCAATGAGCAGTTCTTC. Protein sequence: CASSSYPTGRFFNEQFF.

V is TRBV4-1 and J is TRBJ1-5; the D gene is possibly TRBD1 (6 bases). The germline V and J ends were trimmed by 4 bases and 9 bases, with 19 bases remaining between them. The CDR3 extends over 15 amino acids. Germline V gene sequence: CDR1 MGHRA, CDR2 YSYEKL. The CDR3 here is CASSLSGDAGGPQHF. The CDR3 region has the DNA TGCGCCAGCAGCCTCTCAGGGGACGCGGGAGGGCCCCAGCATTTT.

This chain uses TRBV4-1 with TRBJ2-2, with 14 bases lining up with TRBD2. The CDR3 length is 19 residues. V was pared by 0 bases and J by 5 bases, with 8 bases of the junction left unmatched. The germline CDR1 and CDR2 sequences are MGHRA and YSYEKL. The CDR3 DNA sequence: TGCGCCAGCAGCCAAGATCTTGGGACTAGCGGGAGTTGGACCGGGGAGCTGTTTTTT. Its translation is CASSQDLGTSGSWTGELFF.

The CDR3 loop reads CASSSGLSSYNEQFF. The CDR3 region has the DNA TGTGCCAGCAGTAGCGGGCTGAGCTCCTACAATGAGCAGTTCTTC. This chain connects TRBV28 to TRBJ2-1; the D gene is possibly TRBD2 (6 bases). CDR1 MDHEN and CDR2 SYDVKM come from the germline V gene. The CDR3 runs 15 residues. V lost 5 bases to trimming and J lost 0 bases, with 11 bases between them.

The CDR3 spells CAWSGLANTDTQYF. The CDR3 coding sequence is TGTGCCTGGAGTGGGCTAGCCAACACAGATACGCAGTATTTT. The chain joins TRBV30 to TRBJ2-3; weak D call: TRBD2 (5 bases). Looked up from germline, CDR1 is GTSNPN and CDR2 is SVGIG (reference sequence). Trimming stripped 1 base from V and 2 bases from J, with 10 bases between. The CDR3 is 14 amino acids.